These 18 T cell receptor beta chains came from one sample sequenced in a study of technical replicates of blood from several donors. Generated by immunoSEQ multiplex PCR, the TCRdb table keeps only in-frame clones and is missing some. The sample lists 80,000 to 95,000 clones, approximately 93% seen once, with 0.26% in the top ten. Material: T cells isolated from PBMCs. These receptor sequences come from a human donor in good health.

V and J are TRBV10-2 and TRBJ2-3; no clear D gene. V was trimmed by 6 bases and J by 3 bases, leaving 7 bases between them. This CDR3 is built from 12 residues. Germline-derived CDR1 and CDR2 are WSHSY and SAAADI. CDR3 loop: CASSQQTDTQYF. CDR3 nucleotide sequence: TGCGCCAGCAGCCAACAGACAGATACGCAGTATTTT.

The V gene is TRBV4-1, the J gene TRBJ1-1; D is unresolved. The CDR3 is 15 amino acids. V lost 1 base, J lost 1 base, and 10 bases lay in between. Germline CDR1 MGHRA, CDR2 YSYEKL. CDR3 loop: CASSQVWQSNTEAFF. DNA for the CDR3: TGCGCCAGCAGCCAAGTTTGGCAATCGAACACTGAAGCTTTCTTT.

This clone was seen just once. This chain joins TRBV7-7 and TRBJ2-1, with D possibly matching TRBD1 (5 bases). V lost 5 bases, J lost 5 bases, and 16 bases lay in between. The germline gives CDR1 SSHAT, CDR2 FNYEAQ (reference sequence). The CDR3 has 15 residues. Written as DNA, the CDR3 is TGTGCCAGCAGCGTAGGTCAGGGCCGGGACAATGAGCAGTTCTTC. Translated: CASSVGQGRDNEQFF.

The DNA for the CDR3 is TGTGCCAGCAGTTTTGCAGAGGCGGGAGGGCCCTACGAGCAGTACTTC. Its translation is CASSFAEAGGPYEQYF. This chain uses TRBV28 with TRBJ2-7; 9 bases agree with TRBD2. This CDR3 is built from 16 residues. Germline-derived CDR1 and CDR2 are MDHEN and SYDVKM. V lost 3 bases, J lost 2 bases, and 8 bases stayed unmatched.

In this sample, this clone turned up a few times. The DNA of the CDR3 is TGTGCCAGTACTATCCTAGGGGCCCAGCCCCAGCATTTT. Amino acid sequence: CASTILGAQPQHF. This sequence joins TRBV2 and TRBJ1-5; D is perhaps TRBD1 (5 bases). This CDR3 spans 13 amino acids. The germline V gene has CDR1 SNHLY and CDR2 FYNNEI. V was shortened by 9 bases and J by 7 bases, with 16 bases between the two germline ends.

The chain links TRBV4-1 to TRBJ2-1; D possibly corresponds to TRBD2 (5 bases). The V gene lost 1 base and the J gene lost 12 bases, with 7 bases spanning the gap. CDR1 and CDR2 from the germline V gene are MGHRA and YSYEKL. The CDR3 loop spans 11 amino acids. For the CDR3, the DNA is TGCGCCAGCAGCCAAGGTGGAGGGCAGTTCTTC. Its protein product is CASSQGGGQFF.

The chain employs TRBV27 and TRBJ1-1; TRBD1 matches at 9 bases. V dropped 4 bases and J dropped 0; count of bases not matched to a gene: 0. The CDR3 totals 14 residues. Germline V lookup: CDR1 MNHEY, CDR2 SMNVEV (reference sequence). The CDR3 DNA is TGTGCCAGCAGTTGGACAGGGGTGAACACTGAAGCTTTCTTT. Residues: CASSWTGVNTEAFF.

The rearrangement uses TRBV6-1 and TRBJ2-2, with D hard to call. V lost 4 bases and J 4 bases, leaving 7 bases between the germline ends. The CDR3 is made up of 13 amino acids. From germline, CDR1 is MNHNS and CDR2 SASEGT. The CDR3, as DNA: TGTGCCAGCAGTGTCCCCTTCACCGGGGAGCTGTTTTTT. It specifies CASSVPFTGELFF.

The rearrangement links TRBV11-2 to TRBJ1-5; D uncertain. With 5 bases removed from V and 2 bases from J, the gap between germline ends came to 13 bases. The V gene's germline CDR1 is SGHAT and CDR2 FQNNGV. This CDR3 has 15 amino acids. The CDR3 DNA sequence: TGTGCCAGCAGCCCAAGTCCAGGCGGCAATCAGCCCCAGCATTTT. Translation gives CASSPSPGGNQPQHF.

The V gene is TRBV19, the J gene TRBJ2-3; no clear D. There are 14 residues in the CDR3. V lost 5 bases and J 0 bases, leaving 9 bases between the germline ends. The germline V gene encodes CDR1 LNHDA and CDR2 SQIVND (reference sequence). The CDR3 loop is CASSPDTSTDTQYF. The CDR3 DNA reads as TGTGCCAGTAGTCCTGACACTAGCACAGATACGCAGTATTTT.

V gene TRBV7-9 combines with J gene TRBJ1-1; D is uncertain. V lost 0 bases and J 1 base, leaving 6 bases between the germline ends. The CDR3 sequence is 14 residues long. Per germline, CDR1 SEHNR and CDR2 FQNEAQ (reference sequence). CDR3 in amino acids: CASSLAGGNTEAFF. The CDR3 DNA reads TGTGCCAGCAGCTTAGCGGGAGGGAACACTGAAGCTTTCTTT.

This chain joins TRBV5-1 and TRBJ2-5, with D possibly being TRBD1 (7 bases). The ends were cut back, 4 bases at V and 5 bases at J, with 15 bases in the middle. The length of the CDR3 is 14 residues. The germline V gene has CDR1 SGHRS and CDR2 YFSETQ. The CDR3 sequence is CASSLGQEGETQYF. The CDR3, as DNA: TGCGCCAGCAGCCTCGGACAGGAGGGGGAGACCCAGTACTTC.

The rearrangement joins TRBV10-1 to TRBJ2-7; 9 nucleotides align to TRBD2. This CDR3 spans 13 amino acids. Trimming cost V 2 bases and J 9 bases; bases outside gene matches: 5. Germline assignment: CDR1 WNHNN and CDR2 SYGVQD (reference sequence). The CDR3 loop reads CASSEDVAGVQYF. DNA of the CDR3: TGCGCCAGCAGTGAGGATGTAGCGGGAGTGCAGTACTTC.

The V and J genes are TRBV5-8 and TRBJ1-5; TRBD1 matches at 8 bases. V shed 0 bases, J shed 5 bases, and the junction held 10 bases outside the gene matches. Germline V CDR1 and CDR2: SGHTS, YDEGEE. This CDR3 comprises 17 residues. CDR3 bases: TGTGCCAGCAGCTTGGGTCAGGGGGCGGCGAGGGATCAGCCCCAGCATTTT. The encoded protein is CASSLGQGAARDQPQHF.

This clone appeared once. The rearrangement joins TRBV29-1 to TRBJ1-2, with 8 bases lining up with TRBD1. The CDR3 has 12 amino acids. The V segment lost 7 bases and the J segment 3 bases; nucleotides outside the gene matches: 4. CDR1 is SQVTM and CDR2 is ANQGSEA in the germline V gene. CDR3 amino acids: CSARDRYYGYTF. The CDR3 DNA follows: TGCAGCGCCCGGGACAGGTACTATGGCTACACCTTC.

This chain connects TRBV6-6 to TRBJ2-3; TRBD1 matches 12 bases. Germline V CDR1 and CDR2: MNHNY, SVGAGI (reference sequence). The CDR3 contains 15 residues. With 6 bases clipped from V and 5 bases from J, the junction kept 6 bases outside the gene matches. The DNA of the CDR3 is TGTGCCAGCAGCCGGGACAGGGGGCGCGTAGATACGCAGTATTTT. Protein: CASSRDRGRVDTQYF.

This sequence joins TRBV5-1 and TRBJ2-3; 7 bases match TRBD2. Per germline, CDR1 SGHRS and CDR2 YFSETQ. The V segment lost 0 bases and the J segment 0 bases; nucleotides outside the gene matches: 1. The CDR3 runs to 15 residues. This CDR3 is CASSLVGGSTDTQYF. For the CDR3, the DNA is TGCGCCAGCAGCTTGGTCGGGGGGAGCACAGATACGCAGTATTTT.

This sequence joins TRBV7-8 and TRBJ2-5, with TRBD2 matching 13 bases. Trimming at V came to 2 bases and at J to 5 bases, leaving 5 bases not matched to a gene. Per the germline V gene, CDR1 is SGHVS and CDR2 is FQNEAQ. The CDR3 sequence is 16 residues long. This chain's CDR3 is CASSLHTSGGAETQYF. CDR3 nucleotide sequence: TGTGCCAGCAGCTTACACACTAGCGGGGGGGCTGAGACCCAGTACTTC.